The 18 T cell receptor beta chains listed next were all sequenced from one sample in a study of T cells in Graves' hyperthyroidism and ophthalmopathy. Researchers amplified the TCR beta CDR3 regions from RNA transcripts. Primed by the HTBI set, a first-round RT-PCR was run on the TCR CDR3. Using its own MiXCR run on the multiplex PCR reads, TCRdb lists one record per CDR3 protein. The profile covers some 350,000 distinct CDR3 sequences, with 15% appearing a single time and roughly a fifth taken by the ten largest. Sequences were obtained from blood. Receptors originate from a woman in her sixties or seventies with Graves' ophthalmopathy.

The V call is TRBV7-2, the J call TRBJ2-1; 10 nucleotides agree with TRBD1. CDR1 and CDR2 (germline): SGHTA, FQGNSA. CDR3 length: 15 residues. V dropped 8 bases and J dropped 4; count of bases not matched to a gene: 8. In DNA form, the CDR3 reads TGTGCCAGCCTCTCACCGGGACAGGGGTACAATGAGCAGTTCTTC. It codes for CASLSPGQGYNEQFF.

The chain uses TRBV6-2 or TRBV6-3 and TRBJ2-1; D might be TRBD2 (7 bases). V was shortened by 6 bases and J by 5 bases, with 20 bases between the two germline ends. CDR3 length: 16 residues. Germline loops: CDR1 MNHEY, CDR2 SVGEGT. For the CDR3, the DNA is TGTGCCAGCAGCCACGGGGGGCGGACTCTCCACAATGAGCAGTTCTTC. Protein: CASSHGGRTLHNEQFF.

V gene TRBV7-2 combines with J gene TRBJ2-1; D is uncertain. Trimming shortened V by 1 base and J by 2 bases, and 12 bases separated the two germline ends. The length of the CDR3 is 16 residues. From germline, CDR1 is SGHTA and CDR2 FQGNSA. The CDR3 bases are TGTGCCAGCAGCTTAGAAAGGATCCGAACCTACAATGAGCAGTTCTTC. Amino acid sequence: CASSLERIRTYNEQFF.

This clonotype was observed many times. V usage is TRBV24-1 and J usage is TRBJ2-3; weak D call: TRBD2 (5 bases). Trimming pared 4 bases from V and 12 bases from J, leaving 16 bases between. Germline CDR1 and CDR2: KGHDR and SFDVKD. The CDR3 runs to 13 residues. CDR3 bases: TGTGCCACCAGTGAACCCGACCGGGATAGTCAGTATTTT. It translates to CATSEPDRDSQYF.

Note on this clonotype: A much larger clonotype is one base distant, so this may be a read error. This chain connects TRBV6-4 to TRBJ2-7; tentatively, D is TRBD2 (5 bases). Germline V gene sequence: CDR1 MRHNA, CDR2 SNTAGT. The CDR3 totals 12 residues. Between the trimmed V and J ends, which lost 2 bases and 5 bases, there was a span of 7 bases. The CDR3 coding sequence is TGTGCCAGCAGTGACGCGGGTGACGAGCAGTACTTC. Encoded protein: CASSDAGDEQYF.

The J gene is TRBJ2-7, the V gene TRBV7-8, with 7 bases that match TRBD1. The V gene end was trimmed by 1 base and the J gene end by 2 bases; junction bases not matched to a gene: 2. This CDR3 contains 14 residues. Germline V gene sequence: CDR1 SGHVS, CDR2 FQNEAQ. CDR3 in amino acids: CASSLEGQTYEQYF. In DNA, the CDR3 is TGTGCCAGCAGCTTAGAGGGACAGACCTACGAGCAGTACTTC.

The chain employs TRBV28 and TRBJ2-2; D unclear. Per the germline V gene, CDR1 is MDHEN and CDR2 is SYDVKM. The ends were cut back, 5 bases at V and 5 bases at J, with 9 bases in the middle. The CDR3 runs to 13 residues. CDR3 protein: CASSVRSTGELFF. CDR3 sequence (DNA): TGTGCCAGCAGTGTGAGGAGTACCGGGGAGCTGTTTTTT.

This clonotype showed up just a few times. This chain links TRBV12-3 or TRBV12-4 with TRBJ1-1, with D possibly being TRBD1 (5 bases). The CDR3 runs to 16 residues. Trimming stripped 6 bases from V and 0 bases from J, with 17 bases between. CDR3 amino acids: CASSPGGGNMNTEAFF. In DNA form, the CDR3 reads TGTGCCAGCAGCCCCGGGGGGGGTAACATGAACACTGAAGCTTTCTTT.

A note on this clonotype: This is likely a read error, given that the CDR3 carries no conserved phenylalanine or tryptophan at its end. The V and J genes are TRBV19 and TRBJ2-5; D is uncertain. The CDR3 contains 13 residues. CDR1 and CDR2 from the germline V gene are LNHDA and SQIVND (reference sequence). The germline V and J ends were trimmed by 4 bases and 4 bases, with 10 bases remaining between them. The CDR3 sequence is CASSKGVIETQYL. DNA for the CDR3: TGTGCCAGTAGTAAGGGTGTCATAGAGACCCAGTACCTC.

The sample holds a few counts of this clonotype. This CDR3 reads CASLRGAGPGTGELFF. In nucleotides, the CDR3 is TGTGCCAGTTTGAGAGGGGCAGGCCCGGGCACCGGGGAGCTGTTTTTT. The J gene is TRBJ2-2, the V gene TRBV12-3 or TRBV12-4; D may match TRBD1 or TRBD2 (5 bases each). V was cut by 9 bases and J by 4 bases, with 21 bases left in between. This CDR3 has 16 residues.

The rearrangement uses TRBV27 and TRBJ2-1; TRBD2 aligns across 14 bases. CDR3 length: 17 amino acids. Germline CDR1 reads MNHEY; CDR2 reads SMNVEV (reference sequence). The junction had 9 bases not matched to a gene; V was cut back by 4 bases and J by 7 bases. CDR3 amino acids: CASSSRLAGGPRNEQFF. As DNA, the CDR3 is TGTGCCAGCAGTTCCAGACTAGCGGGAGGGCCTAGGAATGAGCAGTTCTTC.

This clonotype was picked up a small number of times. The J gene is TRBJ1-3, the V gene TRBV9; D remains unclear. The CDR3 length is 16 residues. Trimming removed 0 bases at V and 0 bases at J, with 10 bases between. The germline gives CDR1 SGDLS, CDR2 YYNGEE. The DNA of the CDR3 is TGTGCCAGCAGCGTAGATCATGGACCCTCTGGAAACACCATATATTTT. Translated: CASSVDHGPSGNTIYF.

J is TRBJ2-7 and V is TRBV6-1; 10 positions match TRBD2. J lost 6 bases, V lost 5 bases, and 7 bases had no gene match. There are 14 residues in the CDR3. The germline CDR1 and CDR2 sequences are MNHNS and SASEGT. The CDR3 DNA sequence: TGTGCCAGCAGTCTTCTAGCGGGAGAGGTCGAGCAGTACTTC. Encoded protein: CASSLLAGEVEQYF.

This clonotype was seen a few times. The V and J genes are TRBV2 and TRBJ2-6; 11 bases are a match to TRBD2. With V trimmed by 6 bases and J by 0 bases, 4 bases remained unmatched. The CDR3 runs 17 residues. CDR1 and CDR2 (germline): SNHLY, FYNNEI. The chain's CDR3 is CASSGLAGYSGANVLTF. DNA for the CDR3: TGTGCCAGCAGCGGACTAGCGGGCTACTCTGGGGCCAACGTCCTGACTTTC.

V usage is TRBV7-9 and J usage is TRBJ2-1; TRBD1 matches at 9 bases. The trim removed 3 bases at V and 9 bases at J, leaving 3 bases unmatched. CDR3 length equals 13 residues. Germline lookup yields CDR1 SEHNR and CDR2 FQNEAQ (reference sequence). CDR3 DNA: TGTGCCAGCAGCTTCACAGGGGGCGGTGAGCAGTTCTTC. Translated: CASSFTGGGEQFF.

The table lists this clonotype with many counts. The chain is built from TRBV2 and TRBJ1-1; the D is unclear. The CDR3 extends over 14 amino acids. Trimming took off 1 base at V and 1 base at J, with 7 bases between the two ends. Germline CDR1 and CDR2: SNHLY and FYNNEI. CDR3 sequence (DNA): TGTGCCAGCAGTGAAGGCAGAGGGAACACTGAAGCTTTCTTT. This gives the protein CASSEGRGNTEAFF.

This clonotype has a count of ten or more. CDR3 sequence reads: CASRPTSGNNEQYF. The CDR3 DNA reads TGTGCCAGCAGGCCGACTAGCGGGAACAACGAGCAGTACTTC. The chain couples TRBV28 to TRBJ2-7, with 11 bases matching TRBD2. The germline V gene has CDR1 MDHEN and CDR2 SYDVKM. With V trimmed by 6 bases and J by 5 bases, 6 bases remained unmatched. There are 14 residues in the CDR3.

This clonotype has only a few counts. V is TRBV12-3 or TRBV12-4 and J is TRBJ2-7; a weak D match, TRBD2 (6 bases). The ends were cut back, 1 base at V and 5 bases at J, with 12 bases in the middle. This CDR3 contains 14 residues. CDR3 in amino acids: CASSLGGGVDEQYF. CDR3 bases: TGTGCCAGCAGTTTAGGTGGAGGGGTTGACGAGCAGTACTTC.